The clone carrying this TCR beta chain is labeled medium-sized (0.01 to 0.1%). The data belong to a study of CD4 and CD8 cells across lung adenocarcinoma regions. CDR1 is MNHEY, CDR2 SVGAGI, per germline. With V trimmed by 4 bases and J by 5 bases, 7 bases remained unmatched. The CDR3 consists of 15 residues. TCRdb processed the PCR reads anew with MiXCR; each CDR3 protein has one entry. The sample has some 7,000 distinct CDR3 sequences; around half are singletons. Samples came from patients with localized non-small cell lung adenocarcinoma. Sequenced sample: CD8+ T cells from the center of a lung tumor. The sequence derives from a male donor with lung adenocarcinoma. The CD4 and CD8 labels of this study may be unreliable. The chain joins TRBV6-5 to TRBJ1-3; 8 bases match TRBD1. CDR3 DNA: TGTGCCAGCAGTTGCCAGACAGGGGCCCGAAACACCATATATTTT. As protein: CASSCQTGARNTIYF.